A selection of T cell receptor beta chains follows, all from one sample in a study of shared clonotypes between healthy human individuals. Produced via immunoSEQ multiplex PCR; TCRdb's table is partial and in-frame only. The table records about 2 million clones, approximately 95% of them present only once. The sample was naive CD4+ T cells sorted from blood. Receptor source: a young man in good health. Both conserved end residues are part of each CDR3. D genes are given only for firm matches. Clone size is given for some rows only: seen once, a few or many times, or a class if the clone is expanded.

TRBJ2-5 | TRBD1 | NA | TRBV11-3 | CASSLWDRGPNSQETQYF | TGTGCCAGCAGCTTATGGGACAGGGGGCCGAATAGCCAAGAGACCCAGTACTTC
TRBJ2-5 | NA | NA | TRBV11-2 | CASSLVSGLSVSRETQYF | TGTGCCAGCAGCTTAGTGTCTGGGTTGTCGGTCTCCAGGGAGACCCAGTACTTC
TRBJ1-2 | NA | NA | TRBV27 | CASSFDSQGGYGYTF | TGTGCCAGCAGTTTCGATTCTCAGGGAGGGTATGGCTACACCTTC
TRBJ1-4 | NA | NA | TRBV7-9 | CASSSLHDSLFF | TGTGCCAGCAGCTCGCTACACGATTCGCTGTTTTTT
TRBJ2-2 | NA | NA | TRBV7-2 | CASSFRTLRDGELFF | TGTGCCAGCAGCTTTAGAACCCTACGGGACGGGGAGCTGTTTTTT
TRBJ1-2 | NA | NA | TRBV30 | CAWKGKNYGYTF | TGTGCCTGGAAGGGGAAGAACTATGGCTACACCTTC
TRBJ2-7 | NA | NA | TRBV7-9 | CASSPPGDEQYF | TGTGCCAGCAGCCCCCCCGGGGACGAGCAGTACTTC
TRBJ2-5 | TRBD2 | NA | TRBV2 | CASRAGTSGRAQETQYF | TGTGCCAGCAGGGCCGGGACTAGCGGGAGGGCACAAGAGACCCAGTACTTC
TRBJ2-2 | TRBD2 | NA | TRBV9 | CASSVLAGGRGTGELFF | TGTGCCAGCAGCGTACTAGCGGGAGGGAGGGGCACCGGGGAGCTGTTTTTT
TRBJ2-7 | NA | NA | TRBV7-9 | CASSQIGTWDEQYF | TGTGCCAGCAGCCAGATCGGGACATGGGACGAGCAGTACTTC
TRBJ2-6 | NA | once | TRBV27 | CASSQLGLPGANVLTF | TGTGCCAGCAGTCAACTGGGACTCCCTGGGGCCAACGTCCTGACTTTC
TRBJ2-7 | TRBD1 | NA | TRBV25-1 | CASSQQGVGDEQYF | TGTGCCAGCAGCCAACAGGGGGTGGGTGACGAGCAGTACTTC
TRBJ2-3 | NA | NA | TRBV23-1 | CASSQSNRFLCDTQYF | TGCGCCAGCAGTCAATCGAATCGATTCCTCTGTGATACGCAGTATTTT
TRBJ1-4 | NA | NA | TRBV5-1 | CASSLEYGEKLFF | TGCGCCAGCAGCTTGGAATACGGGGAAAAACTGTTTTTT
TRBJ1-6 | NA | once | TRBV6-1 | CASSGTSSVGSYNSPLHF | TGTGCCAGCAGTGGAACTTCGTCCGTGGGGTCCTATAATTCACCCCTCCACTTT
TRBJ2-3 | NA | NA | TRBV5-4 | CASSTDGGASTDTQYF | TGTGCCAGCAGCACGGACGGGGGCGCTAGCACAGATACGCAGTATTTT
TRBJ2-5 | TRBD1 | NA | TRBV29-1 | CSVEGGQGTGGQETQYF | TGCAGCGTTGAAGGGGGACAGGGAACAGGAGGCCAAGAGACCCAGTACTTC
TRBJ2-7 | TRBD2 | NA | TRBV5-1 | CASSLGLGLAAYEQYF | TGCGCCAGCAGCTTGGGGTTGGGACTAGCGGCCTACGAGCAGTACTTC
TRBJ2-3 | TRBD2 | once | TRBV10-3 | CAISESSGGATDTQYF | TGTGCCATCAGTGAGAGTAGCGGGGGGGCCACAGATACGCAGTATTTT
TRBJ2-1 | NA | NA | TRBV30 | CALHRDRGTSGSRNEQFF | TGTGCCCTTCACCGGGACAGGGGAACTAGCGGGAGTAGGAATGAGCAGTTCTTC
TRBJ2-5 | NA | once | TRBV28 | CASSLRGIQTQYF | TGTGCCAGCAGTTTACGGGGGATACAGACCCAGTACTTC
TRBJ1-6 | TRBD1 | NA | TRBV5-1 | CASSSTRQGKVNSPLHF | TGCGCCAGCAGCTCTACACGACAGGGGAAGGTGAATTCACCCCTCCACTTT
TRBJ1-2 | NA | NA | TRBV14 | CASSQERGYGYTF | TGTGCCAGCAGCCAAGAACGGGGTTATGGCTACACCTTC
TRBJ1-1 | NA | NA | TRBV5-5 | CASSPLVGTNTEAFF | TGTGCCAGCAGCCCTCTTGTGGGCACGAACACTGAAGCTTTCTTT
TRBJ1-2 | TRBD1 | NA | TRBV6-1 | CATLLTGGVYGYTF | TGTGCCACCCTCCTGACAGGGGGCGTCTATGGCTACACCTTC
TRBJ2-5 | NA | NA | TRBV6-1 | CASSDLLNQETQYF | TGTGCCAGCAGTGATCTACTCAATCAAGAGACCCAGTACTTC